These 20 T cell receptor beta chains were sequenced from one sample in a study of beta chain features in type 1 diabetes. General study points: TCRB CDR3 length was moderately but significantly reduced in all four CD4+ subsets of Type 1 diabetes patients.

Their antigens remain unidentified. Every bit of the isolated RNA underwent reverse transcription, so sequencing read expressed TCRB transcripts. Sequencing was performed with immunoSEQ multiplex PCR; in TCRdb, only in-frame clones are kept and a portion is missing. The table has a few hundred thousand clones, roughly 9.8% seen once; the top ten hold approximately 0.6%. The sequenced sample was central memory CD4+ T cells from blood. These receptors all stem from a young man with type 1 diabetes.

This clone appeared a few times. The rearrangement links TRBV4-1 to TRBJ2-7; 7 bases line up with TRBD2. This CDR3 region has 14 residues. The V gene end was trimmed by 5 bases and the J gene end by 4 bases; junction bases not matched to a gene: 8. Germline CDR1 reads MGHRA; CDR2 reads YSYEKL. The CDR3 bases are TGCGCCAGCAGCGACGGGGCGGGAGAGTACGAGCAGTACTTC. The encoded protein is CASSDGAGEYEQYF.

Worth noting for this clone: The junction does not match germline at one end; this may be a read error. This chain uses TRBV4-1 with TRBJ2-1; 9 bases agree with TRBD1. The CDR3 runs to 15 residues. The germline gives CDR1 MGHRA, CDR2 YSYEKL. The CDR3 DNA reads as TGCGCCAACAGCCAAGGTCTGGGACAGGGACGTGGGCAGTTCTTC. Protein product: CANSQGLGQGRGQFF.

This clone was detected only a few times. V usage is TRBV5-1 and J usage is TRBJ2-5; 7 bases line up with TRBD1. This CDR3 has 14 residues. In germline, CDR1 is SGHRS, CDR2 YFSETQ. J lost 6 bases, V lost 4 bases, and 9 bases had no gene match. The CDR3 loop is CASSIPGGVKTQYF. The CDR3 nucleotides read TGCGCCAGCAGCATCCCAGGGGGAGTAAAGACCCAGTACTTC.

The CDR3 DNA sequence: TGTGCCAGCAGCTTGTCAGACTCCTACGAGCAGTACTTC. Residues: CASSLSDSYEQYF. The rearrangement joins TRBV7-2 to TRBJ2-7, with no clear D. This CDR3 comprises 13 residues. V lost 3 bases and J 0 bases, leaving 6 bases between the germline ends. The germline V gene has CDR1 SGHTA and CDR2 FQGNSA.

This clone has at least ten counts. V usage is TRBV18 and J usage is TRBJ2-7; 9 nucleotides line up with TRBD1. J was trimmed by 6 bases and V by 3 bases; bases with no gene match: 6. This CDR3 region has 14 residues. Germline lookup yields CDR1 KGHSH and CDR2 LQKENI. CDR3: CASSPGQGSGEQYF. In DNA form, the CDR3 reads TGTGCCAGCTCACCGGGACAGGGATCGGGCGAGCAGTACTTC.

This clone was observed a few times. The genes are TRBV5-4 and TRBJ2-3; 8 bases match TRBD2. V dropped 4 bases and J dropped 5; count of bases not matched to a gene: 6. The CDR3 is 14 amino acids. In germline, CDR1 is SGHNT, CDR2 YYREEE (reference sequence). CDR3 nucleotides: TGTGCCAGCAGCCCGGACCGGGGGGGAGATACGCAGTATTTT. Translation gives CASSPDRGGDTQYF.

This clone was observed a handful of times. J is TRBJ2-3 and V is TRBV5-1, with D possibly being TRBD2 (5 bases). V was clipped by 2 bases and J by 2 bases, with 12 bases between them. Germline values: CDR1 SGHRS, CDR2 YFSETQ. The CDR3 is 15 amino acids. The CDR3 protein is CASSFLSGTTDTQYF. As DNA, the CDR3 is TGCGCCAGCAGCTTCTTAAGCGGAACCACAGATACGCAGTATTTT.

This clone was picked up many times. The rearrangement joins TRBV28 to TRBJ1-2; 8 nucleotides match TRBD1. V lost 7 bases and J lost 2; bases outside the gene matches: 6. Germline loops: CDR1 MDHEN, CDR2 SYDVKM. This CDR3 has 14 amino acids. CDR3 protein: CASTATGANYGYTF. CDR3 in DNA: TGTGCCAGCACCGCGACAGGGGCGAACTATGGCTACACCTTC.

This clone showed up just a few times. V is TRBV9 and J is TRBJ2-4; TRBD2 matches 11 bases. The CDR3 is 14 amino acids. J gave up 8 bases and V 0 bases, and 1 base lay outside the gene matches. Germline-derived CDR1 and CDR2 are SGDLS and YYNGEE. The CDR3 bases are TGTGCCAGCAGCGTAGCGACTAGCGGGGACATTCAGTACTTC. Amino acid sequence: CASSVATSGDIQYF.

A single count supports this clone. The chain employs TRBV5-6 and TRBJ2-1; 10 positions agree with TRBD2. J gave up 5 bases and V 3 bases, and 8 bases lay outside the gene matches. The CDR3 contains 16 residues. CDR1 is SGHDT, CDR2 YYEEEE, per germline. The CDR3 DNA sequence: TGTGCCAGCAGCTCCTTAAGCGGGAGGGCCAACAATGAGCAGTTCTTC. Translation gives CASSSLSGRANNEQFF.

A few counts support this clone. The chain has TRBV7-9 and TRBJ2-3; possible D gene TRBD2, 6 bases. Germline V gene data show CDR1 as SEHNR and CDR2 as FQNEAQ (reference sequence). V dropped 2 bases and J dropped 11 bases, with 11 bases sitting between them. The CDR3 sequence is 12 residues long. The CDR3 DNA reads as TGTGCCAGCAGCTTAACCGAGGAGGGGCAGTATTTT. Protein product: CASSLTEEGQYF.

This clone was seen a handful of times. Other DNA sequences in this sample translate to the same CDR3. The gene calls are TRBV5-1 and TRBJ2-3; possible D gene TRBD2, 6 bases. Trimming shortened V by 0 bases and J by 4 bases, and 6 bases separated the two germline ends. The CDR3 runs 13 residues. Germline-derived CDR1 and CDR2 are SGHRS and YFSETQ. The CDR3 loop reads CASSLAGADTQYF. In nucleotides, the CDR3 is TGCGCCAGCAGCTTGGCGGGGGCAGATACGCAGTATTTT. Variable domain in full (rest from reference TRBV5-1 and TRBJ2-3): KAGVTQTPRYLIKTRGQQVTLSCSPISGHRSVSWYQQTPGQGLQFLFEYFSETQRNKGNFPGRFSGRQFSNSRSEMNVSTLELGDSALYLCASSLAGADTQYFGPGTRLTVL.

The chain uses TRBV2 and TRBJ2-3; no firm D call. This CDR3 has 14 amino acids. Germline V CDR1 and CDR2: SNHLY, FYNNEI. V lost 0 bases to trimming and J lost 2 bases, with 6 bases between them. The CDR3 nucleotides are TGTGCCAGCAGTGAAGCCCTCTTCACAGATACGCAGTATTTT. This gives the protein CASSEALFTDTQYF.

The V gene is TRBV30, the J gene TRBJ1-2; 8 bases agree with TRBD1. The CDR3 length is 13 residues. V dropped 2 bases and J dropped 8; count of bases not matched to a gene: 7. Germline CDR1 GTSNPN, CDR2 SVGIG (reference sequence). This CDR3 is CAWSRTGPGGYTF. The CDR3 DNA sequence: TGTGCCTGGAGTAGGACAGGGCCCGGCGGCTACACCTTC.

Worth noting for this clone: The junction departs from the called germline gene at one end, perhaps through a read error. The chain links TRBV7-7 to TRBJ1-4, with a tentative D call TRBD1 (6 bases). The CDR3 consists of 14 residues. In germline, CDR1 is SSHAT, CDR2 FNYEAQ (reference sequence). Written as DNA, the CDR3 is TGTGCTAGCAGCTCGGACAGAACTAATGAAAAACTGTTTTTT. Amino acid sequence: CASSSDRTNEKLFF.

The CDR3 bases are TGTGCCAGCAGCGGGGTTCTCGGGGCGCGATACAATGAGCAGTTCTTC. Its protein product is CASSGVLGARYNEQFF. V is TRBV9 and J is TRBJ2-1; the D call may be TRBD1 or TRBD2 (5 bases each). Germline-derived CDR1 and CDR2 are SGDLS and YYNGEE. CDR3 size: 16 residues. V lost 3 bases, J lost 4 bases, and 17 bases lay in between.

This clone was detected ten times or more. The V and J genes are TRBV14 and TRBJ2-7; D is uncertain. Deletions cut 2 bases from V and 0 bases from J, with 11 bases between. The CDR3 contains 15 residues. The germline CDR1 and CDR2 sequences are SGHDN and FVKESK. The CDR3 DNA reads TGTGCCAGCAGCCAACCGGGTAGGGACTCCTACGAGCAGTACTTC. Its protein is CASSQPGRDSYEQYF.

This sequence joins TRBV5-1 and TRBJ1-1; the match to TRBD1 covers 11 bases. This CDR3 is built from 15 residues. V dropped 0 bases and J dropped 5; count of bases not matched to a gene: 3. Germline assignment: CDR1 SGHRS and CDR2 YFSETQ. Here the CDR3 reads CASSLAGTGGTEAFF. DNA of the CDR3: TGCGCCAGCAGCTTGGCAGGGACAGGGGGAACTGAAGCTTTCTTT.

This clone was observed at least ten times. For the CDR3, the DNA is TGTGCCAGCAGCCAACAGCCGACCGGGGAGCTGTTTTTT. It is translated as CASSQQPTGELFF. The genes are TRBV7-2 and TRBJ2-2; no definite D call. Germline V lookup: CDR1 SGHTA, CDR2 FQGNSA. The V gene lost 5 bases and the J gene lost 5 bases, with 9 bases spanning the gap. CDR3 size: 13 residues.

V gene TRBV27 combines with J gene TRBJ2-6; 10 nucleotides agree with TRBD2. The CDR3 runs to 17 residues. The germline CDR1 and CDR2 sequences are MNHEY and SMNVEV (reference sequence). V lost 8 bases, J lost 4 bases, and 11 bases stayed unmatched. CDR3 sequence: CASAAQREGTGANVLTF. As DNA, the CDR3 is TGTGCCAGCGCCGCCCAGCGGGAGGGTACAGGGGCCAACGTCCTGACTTTC.